This TCR beta chain was found in a study of a mutant IDH1 vaccine in newly diagnosed glioma (TCRdb year 2021). Context from the whole study: Vaccination started 4-6 weeks after radiotherapy alone, or was given together with temozolomide cycles in the groups whose treatment included chemotherapy. Longitudinal TCRB deep sequencing was done for 25 to 30 treated patients, wherever samples were available for exploratory analyses. Six visits were used for peripheral blood collection: V03 (baseline), V05, V07, V10, V12 and V13. Prior to enrollment, patients had been given standard therapy consisting of radiotherapy alone, temozolomide alone, or radiochemotherapy with temozolomide, with the combination given to most patients. The week-35 safety follow-up was designated visit V12, and the week-47 end of study was designated visit V13. The roughly 30 treated patients were roughly 62% male and roughly 40% female, with a mean age of roughly 40 years. Results the study describes overall, beyond this receptor: Changes in the top peripheral T cell clonotypes picked up by TCRB sequencing did not appear to be linked to pseudoprogression. Selection of PBMC samples for TCRB deep sequencing was based on availability. Across multiple MHC alleles, vaccine-induced immune responses were seen in 93.3% of patients. It was noted by the authors that analyses of patient blood samples could not be reproduced owing to sample limitations.

In the case of this clone: Its antigen is currently not known. No quality values exist for individual bases; no much larger clone is one base distant.

Sample time point, as interpreted from the label and publication: week 35, safety follow-up. Every vaccine dose consisted of 300 ug of a 20-mer mutant IDH1 peptide in Montanide, administered subcutaneously together with topical imiquimod. Eight vaccinations were administered to patients in weeks 1, 3, 5, 7, 11, 15, 19 and 23, corresponding to visits V03 through V10. Newly diagnosed WHO grade 3 or 4 IDH1-mutant astrocytomas showing loss of nuclear ATRX were present in the donors. The samples were drawn from NOA16, a multicentre, single-arm, open-label phase I trial in Germany that tested a mutant IDH1 peptide vaccine in humans for the first time. Genomic DNA for TCRB sequencing was isolated from EDTA blood with the DNeasy Blood and Tissue Kit. Libraries came from the immunoSEQ multiplex PCR assay. Rearranged TCR beta chain sequences were amplified using the hsTCRB Kit according to the manufacturer's protocol. Sequencing of TCRB libraries was carried out on an Illumina MiSeq. The authors' analysis ran thus. The kit vendor's proprietary platform handled demultiplexing, trimming and gene mapping. What TCRdb holds here is the immuneACCESS table cut down to in-frame rearrangements. Part of the clones is not present; checked against another copy, under half of the missing clones reflect an unresolved V gene, and the others are unexplained. The V and J calls and clone size were taken over from that table, and D and trimming were inferred from the DNA. In this sample the table shows about 56,000 clones, 80% to 90% of which occur a single time. The top ten clones comprise around 1.5% of the sample.

Compared with germline, V lacks 7 bases and J lacks 8 bases; bases without a gene match: 6. The CDR3, from cysteine to phenylalanine, totals 13 residues. Left in the record is the CDR3 DNA by itself, 39 bases read in frame from the first base. For CDR1 and CDR2, the germline V gene lists ENHRY and SYGVKD. This receptor was obtained from a man between 40 and 49 years old with glioma. The sample consisted of PBMCs, taken from a glioma patient whose treatment included an IDH1 peptide vaccine. The V and J segments used are TRBV10-3 and TRBJ1-4; TRBD1 matches 8 bases in the middle. CDR3 region: CAIKPRTGEKLFF. DNA sequence: TGTGCCATCAAACCCAGGACAGGGGAAAAACTGTTTTTT.